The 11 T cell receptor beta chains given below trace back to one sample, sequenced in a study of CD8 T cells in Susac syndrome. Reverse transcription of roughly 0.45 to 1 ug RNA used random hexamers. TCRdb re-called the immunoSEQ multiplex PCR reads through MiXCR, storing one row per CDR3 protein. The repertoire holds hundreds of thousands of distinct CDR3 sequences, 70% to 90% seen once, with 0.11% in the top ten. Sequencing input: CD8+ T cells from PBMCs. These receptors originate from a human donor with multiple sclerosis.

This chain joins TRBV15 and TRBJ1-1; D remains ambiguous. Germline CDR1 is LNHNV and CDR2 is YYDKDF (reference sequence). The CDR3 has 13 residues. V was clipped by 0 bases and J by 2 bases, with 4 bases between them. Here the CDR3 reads CATSRDPNTEAFF. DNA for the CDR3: TGTGCCACCAGCAGAGACCCTAACACTGAAGCTTTCTTT. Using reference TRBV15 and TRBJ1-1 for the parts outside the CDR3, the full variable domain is DAMVIQNPRYQVTQFGKPVTLSCSQTLNHNVMYWYQQKSSQAPKLLFHYYDKDFNNEADTPDNFQSRRPNTSFCFLDIRSPGLGDTAMYLCATSRDPNTEAFFGQGTRLTVV.

As DNA, the CDR3 is TGTGCCAGCAGCCAACTAGCCAGCTACAATGAGCAGTTCTTC. It codes for CASSQLASYNEQFF. V gene TRBV12-3 or TRBV12-4 combines with J gene TRBJ2-1; the D gene is possibly TRBD2 (6 bases). This CDR3 region has 14 residues. V lost 6 bases, J lost 3 bases, and 12 bases lay in between.

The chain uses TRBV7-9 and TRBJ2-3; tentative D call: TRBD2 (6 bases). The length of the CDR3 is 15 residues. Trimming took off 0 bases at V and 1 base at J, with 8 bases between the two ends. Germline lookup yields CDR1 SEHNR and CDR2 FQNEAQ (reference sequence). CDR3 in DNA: TGTGCCAGCAGCTTAGCCCCGGGGGGCACAGATACGCAGTATTTT. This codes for CASSLAPGGTDTQYF.

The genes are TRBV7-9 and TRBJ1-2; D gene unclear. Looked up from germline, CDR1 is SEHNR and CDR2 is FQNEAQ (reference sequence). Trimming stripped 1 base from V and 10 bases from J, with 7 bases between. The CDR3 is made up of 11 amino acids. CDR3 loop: CASSLGGNYTF. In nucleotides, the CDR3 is TGTGCCAGCAGCTTAGGAGGGAACTACACCTTC.

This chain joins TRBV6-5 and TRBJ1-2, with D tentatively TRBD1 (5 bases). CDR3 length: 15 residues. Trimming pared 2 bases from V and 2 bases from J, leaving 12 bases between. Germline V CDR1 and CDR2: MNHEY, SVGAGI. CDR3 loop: CASSYGQGPNYGYTF. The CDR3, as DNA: TGTGCCAGCAGTTACGGGCAGGGACCGAACTATGGCTACACCTTC.

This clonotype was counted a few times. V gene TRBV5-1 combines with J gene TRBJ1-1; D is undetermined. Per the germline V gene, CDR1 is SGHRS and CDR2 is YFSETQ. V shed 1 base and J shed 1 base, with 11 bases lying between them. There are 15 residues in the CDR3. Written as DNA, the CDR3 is TGCGCCAGCAGCTTGTACTCGGGCAAGAACACTGAAGCTTTCTTT. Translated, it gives CASSLYSGKNTEAFF.

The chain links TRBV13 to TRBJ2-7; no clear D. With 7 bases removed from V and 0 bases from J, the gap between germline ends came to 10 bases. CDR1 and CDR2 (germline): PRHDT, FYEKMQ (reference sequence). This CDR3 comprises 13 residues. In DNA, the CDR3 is TGTGCCAGCAAGTTGGCGGACTCCTACGAGCAGTACTTC. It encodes CASKLADSYEQYF. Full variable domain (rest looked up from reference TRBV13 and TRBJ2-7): AAGVIQSPRHLIKEKRETATLKCYPIPRHDTVYWYQQGPGQDPQFLISFYEKMQSDKGSIPDRFSAQQFSDYHSELNMSSLELGDSALYFCASKLADSYEQYFGPGTRLTVT.

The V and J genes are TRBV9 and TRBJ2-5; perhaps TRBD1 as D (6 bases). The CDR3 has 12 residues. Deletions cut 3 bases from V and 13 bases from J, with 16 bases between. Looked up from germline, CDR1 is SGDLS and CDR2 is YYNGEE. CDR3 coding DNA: TGTGCCAGCAGCGGGGGACAAGGGAGTCTGTACTTC. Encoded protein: CASSGGQGSLYF.

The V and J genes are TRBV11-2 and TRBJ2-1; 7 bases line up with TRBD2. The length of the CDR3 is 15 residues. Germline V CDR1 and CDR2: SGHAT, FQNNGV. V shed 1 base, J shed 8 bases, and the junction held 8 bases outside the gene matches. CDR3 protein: CASSLGGRSSDEQFF. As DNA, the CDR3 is TGTGCCAGCAGCTTAGGCGGGAGATCGTCAGATGAGCAGTTCTTC.

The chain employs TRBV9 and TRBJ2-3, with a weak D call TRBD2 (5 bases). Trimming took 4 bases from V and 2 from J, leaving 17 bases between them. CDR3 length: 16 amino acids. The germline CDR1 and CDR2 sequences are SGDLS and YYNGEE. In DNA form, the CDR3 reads TGTGCCAGCAGCTTCCGTCCGGCGGGTGACACAGATACGCAGTATTTT. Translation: CASSFRPAGDTDTQYF.

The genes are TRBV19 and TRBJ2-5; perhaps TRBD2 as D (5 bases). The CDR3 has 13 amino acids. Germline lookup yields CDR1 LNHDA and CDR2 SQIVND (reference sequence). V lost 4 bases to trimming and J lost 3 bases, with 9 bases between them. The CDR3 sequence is CASSTDGEETQYF. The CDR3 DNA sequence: TGTGCCAGTAGTACCGACGGGGAAGAGACCCAGTACTTC. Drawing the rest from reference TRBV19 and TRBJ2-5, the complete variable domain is DGGITQSPKYLFRKEGQNVTLSCEQNLNHDAMYWYRQDPGQGLRLIYYSQIVNDFQKGDIAEGYSVSREKKESFPLTVTSAQKNPTAFYLCASSTDGEETQYFGPGTRLLVL.